A selection of T cell receptor beta chains follows, all from one sample in a study of T cell repertoires in ileal Crohn's disease. The protocol was immunoSEQ multiplex PCR, while the TCRdb copy is restricted to in-frame clones and leaves out a portion. Among 1,500 to 2,000 clones, more than 75% were seen once, and the ten largest hold less than 7.5%. The specimen sequenced was ileal tissue. Receptor source: an adult with Crohn's disease. CDR3s include the opening cysteine and the closing phenylalanine or tryptophan. Fields, in order: CDR3 protein, CDR3 DNA, D gene, J gene, clone size, V gene. A D gene is named only where the DNA matches it firmly. The listing skips clone size in some rows; elsewhere it reads once, few, many or a size class.

cdr3_aa: CASSVGRLSTDTQYF
cdr3_nt: TGTGCCAGCAGCGTAGGGAGACTTAGCACAGATACGCAGTATTTT
d_call: -
j_call: TRBJ2-3
clone_size: -
v_call: TRBV9

cdr3_aa: CASSQDRSSYNEQFF
cdr3_nt: TGCGCCAGCAGCCAAGACAGGAGCTCCTACAATGAGCAGTTCTTC
d_call: -
j_call: TRBJ2-1
clone_size: -
v_call: TRBV4-3

cdr3_aa: CASSKPQRGGRETQYF
cdr3_nt: TGTGCCAGTAGTAAGCCCCAGCGGGGGGGCCGAGAGACCCAGTACTTC
d_call: TRBD2
j_call: TRBJ2-5
clone_size: -
v_call: TRBV19

cdr3_aa: CASPNEQFF
cdr3_nt: TGTGCCAGTCCCAATGAGCAGTTCTTC
d_call: -
j_call: TRBJ2-1
clone_size: -
v_call: TRBV5-4

cdr3_aa: CASSLVQGPPVNEQFF
cdr3_nt: TGTGCCAGCAGCTTAGTCCAGGGGCCCCCAGTAAATGAGCAGTTCTTC
d_call: -
j_call: TRBJ2-1
clone_size: -
v_call: TRBV7-9

cdr3_aa: CASRDRQQETQYF
cdr3_nt: TGCGCCAGCCGGGACAGACAACAAGAGACCCAGTACTTC
d_call: TRBD1
j_call: TRBJ2-5
clone_size: -
v_call: TRBV5-1

cdr3_aa: CASSPTGAQETQYF
cdr3_nt: TGTGCCAGCAGCCCGACAGGGGCTCAAGAGACCCAGTACTTC
d_call: TRBD1
j_call: TRBJ2-5
clone_size: -
v_call: TRBV7-9

cdr3_aa: CASSLSNTDTQYF
cdr3_nt: TGTGCCAGCAGCCTCTCTAACACAGATACGCAGTATTTT
d_call: -
j_call: TRBJ2-3
clone_size: -
v_call: TRBV5-4

cdr3_aa: CAWSPSLRGNTDTQYF
cdr3_nt: TGTGCCTGGAGTCCCTCGCTGAGGGGGAACACAGATACGCAGTATTTT
d_call: -
j_call: TRBJ2-3
clone_size: -
v_call: TRBV30

cdr3_aa: CASSLDRQTFRETQYF
cdr3_nt: TGTGCCAGCAGCTTAGATAGACAGACCTTTCGGGAGACCCAGTACTTC
d_call: -
j_call: TRBJ2-5
clone_size: -
v_call: TRBV7-8

cdr3_aa: CASSLQGPTDTQYF
cdr3_nt: TGTGCCAGCAGTCTACAGGGGCCGACAGATACGCAGTATTTT
d_call: TRBD1
j_call: TRBJ2-3
clone_size: -
v_call: TRBV27

cdr3_aa: CASSESYSTPDTQYF
cdr3_nt: TGTGCCAGCAGTGAATCGTACTCCACGCCGGATACGCAGTATTTT
d_call: -
j_call: TRBJ2-3
clone_size: -
v_call: TRBV25-1

cdr3_aa: CASSQDVGNQPQHF
cdr3_nt: TGCGCCAGCAGCCAAGATGTGGGGAACCAGCCCCAGCATTTT
d_call: -
j_call: TRBJ1-5
clone_size: -
v_call: TRBV4-3

cdr3_aa: CASSLSGSWGNEKLFF
cdr3_nt: TGTGCCAGCAGTTTATCGGGGTCGTGGGGTAATGAAAAACTGTTTTTT
d_call: -
j_call: TRBJ1-4
clone_size: -
v_call: TRBV27

cdr3_aa: CASSPAPSGSWTDTQYF
cdr3_nt: TGTGCCAGCTCACCAGCCCCCAGCGGGAGCTGGACAGATACGCAGTATTTT
d_call: TRBD2
j_call: TRBJ2-3
clone_size: -
v_call: TRBV18

cdr3_aa: CASREGGNTEAFF
cdr3_nt: TGTGCCAGCAGAGAAGGTGGAAACACTGAAGCTTTCTTT
d_call: -
j_call: TRBJ1-1
clone_size: once
v_call: TRBV6-6

cdr3_aa: CASSQGHTTQETQYF
cdr3_nt: TGTGCCAGCAGCCAAGGCCACACAACTCAAGAGACCCAGTACTTC
d_call: -
j_call: TRBJ2-5
clone_size: -
v_call: TRBV4-2

cdr3_aa: CASSRPGGAEPLGGYTF
cdr3_nt: TGTGCCAGCAGTCGACCCGGGGGGGCAGAGCCCTTAGGTGGCTACACCTTC
d_call: -
j_call: TRBJ1-2
clone_size: -
v_call: TRBV5-4

cdr3_aa: CASSSLRGPEAFF
cdr3_nt: TGTGCCAGCAGTTCCCTCAGGGGGCCTGAAGCTTTCTTT
d_call: TRBD1
j_call: TRBJ1-1
clone_size: large
v_call: TRBV6-5

cdr3_aa: CASSYGGGNEQFF
cdr3_nt: TGTGCCAGCAGCTATGGGGGGGGCAATGAGCAGTTCTTC
d_call: TRBD2
j_call: TRBJ2-1
clone_size: -
v_call: TRBV7-2

cdr3_aa: CASSVVAGELFF
cdr3_nt: TGTGCCAGCAGCGTAGTCGCTGGGGAGCTGTTCTTC
d_call: -
j_call: TRBJ2-1
clone_size: -
v_call: TRBV9

cdr3_aa: CASSQGRGIGQPQHF
cdr3_nt: TGTGCCAGCAGCCAAGGCCGGGGAATAGGTCAGCCCCAGCATTTT
d_call: -
j_call: TRBJ1-5
clone_size: -
v_call: TRBV4-2

cdr3_aa: CASSLDPVNTEAFF
cdr3_nt: TGTGCCAGCAGCTTGGACCCAGTGAACACTGAAGCTTTCTTT
d_call: -
j_call: TRBJ1-1
clone_size: once
v_call: TRBV5-5

cdr3_aa: CASSQQLQGDYGYTF
cdr3_nt: TGCGCCAGCAGCCAACAATTACAGGGGGATTATGGCTACACCTTC
d_call: TRBD1
j_call: TRBJ1-2
clone_size: -
v_call: TRBV4-3

cdr3_aa: CASSLGTGTDTQYF
cdr3_nt: TGTGCCAGCAGCTTAGGAACTGGCACAGATACGCAGTATTTT
d_call: -
j_call: TRBJ2-3
clone_size: -
v_call: TRBV7-9

cdr3_aa: CASSLGAGSHNEQFF
cdr3_nt: TGTGCCAGCAGCTTAGGCGCAGGGAGCCACAATGAGCAGTTCTTC
d_call: -
j_call: TRBJ2-1
clone_size: -
v_call: TRBV11-2

cdr3_aa: CASSLSRLSGANVLTF
cdr3_nt: TGTGCCAGCAGCCTCAGTCGCCTCTCTGGGGCCAACGTCCTGACTTTC
d_call: -
j_call: TRBJ2-6
clone_size: -
v_call: TRBV7-2

cdr3_aa: CASSFLTGGSGELFF
cdr3_nt: TGTGCCAGCAGCTTCCTGACAGGGGGATCCGGGGAGCTGTTTTTT
d_call: TRBD1
j_call: TRBJ2-2
clone_size: -
v_call: TRBV11-3

cdr3_aa: CASSLRTDTQYF
cdr3_nt: TGTGCCAGCAGCCTCCGCACAGATACGCAGTATTTT
d_call: -
j_call: TRBJ2-3
clone_size: -
v_call: TRBV28

cdr3_aa: CASSLGVAQETQYF
cdr3_nt: TGTGCCAGCAGCTTGGGGGTAGCCCAAGAGACCCAGTACTTC
d_call: -
j_call: TRBJ2-5
clone_size: once
v_call: TRBV5-5

cdr3_aa: CASSSPGRAGRSTDTQYF
cdr3_nt: TGTGCCAGCAGCTCTCCGGGGAGGGCAGGGCGGAGTACAGATACGCAGTATTTT
d_call: TRBD2
j_call: TRBJ2-3
clone_size: -
v_call: TRBV7-3

cdr3_aa: CASSLGGTGGQPQHF
cdr3_nt: TGTGCCAGCAGCTTAGGTGGCACAGGTGGTCAGCCCCAGCATTTT
d_call: -
j_call: TRBJ1-5
clone_size: -
v_call: TRBV5-8

cdr3_aa: CVIQGRNEQFF
cdr3_nt: TGTGTTATACAGGGTAGGAATGAGCAGTTCTTC
d_call: -
j_call: TRBJ2-1
clone_size: -
v_call: TRBV6-5

cdr3_aa: CASSLVGRETQYF
cdr3_nt: TGTGCCAGCAGCTTAGTAGGGCGAGAGACCCAGTACTTC
d_call: -
j_call: TRBJ2-5
clone_size: -
v_call: TRBV7-2

cdr3_aa: CASSLWGGPYNEQFF
cdr3_nt: TGTGCCAGCAGTTTATGGGGCGGGCCCTACAATGAGCAGTTCTTC
d_call: -
j_call: TRBJ2-1
clone_size: -
v_call: TRBV27